Following are 21 T cell receptor beta chains from one sample sequenced in a study of shared clonotypes between healthy human individuals. Method: immunoSEQ multiplex PCR; TCRdb's copy keeps in-frame clones and lacks some. Counted here are roughly 1,100,000 clones, approximately 72% occurring once; the ten biggest clones make up 1.4% to 1.5%. The material sequenced was memory CD4+ T cells sorted from blood. Stated subset: CD45RA-negative fraction. The receptor set was obtained from a man aged 18-30 years in good health.

The chain couples TRBV7-9 to TRBJ2-5; D unclear. V was cut by 7 bases and J by 5 bases, with 8 bases left in between. The CDR3 extends over 11 amino acids. In germline, CDR1 is SEHNR, CDR2 FQNEAQ (reference sequence). The CDR3 sequence: CASTPGETQYF. In DNA, the CDR3 is TGTGCCAGCACCCCGGGTGAGACCCAGTACTTC. Complete variable domain (other parts from reference TRBV7-9 and TRBJ2-5): DTGVSQNPRHKITKRGQNVTFRCDPISEHNRLYWYRQTLGQGPEFLTYFQNEAQLEKSRLLSDRFSAERPKGSFSTLEIQRTEQGDSAMYLCASTPGETQYFGPGTRLLVL.

The CDR3 here is CASSVGRYTEAFF. DNA for the CDR3: TGTGCCAGTAGTGTCGGACGGTACACTGAAGCTTTCTTT. This chain links TRBV19 with TRBJ1-1; D is ambiguous. Trimming removed 5 bases from V and 3 bases from J, with 10 bases in between. The CDR3 is 13 amino acids. CDR1 is LNHDA and CDR2 is SQIVND in the germline V gene (reference sequence).

About this clone itself: A far larger clone is one nucleotide away, so this likely arose from a read error. This specimen includes other DNA sequences encoding the same CDR3. The genes are TRBV25-1 and TRBJ1-4; no reliable D call. CDR1 is MGHDK and CDR2 is SYGVNS in the germline V gene. This CDR3 has 14 amino acids. CDR3: CASSDPGLNEKLFF. The DNA of the CDR3 is TGTGCTAGCAGTGACCCGGGTTTAAACGAAAAACTGTTTTTT.

The chain is built from TRBV5-4 and TRBJ2-1, with D maybe TRBD1 (6 bases). V shed 3 bases and J shed 10 bases, with 14 bases lying between them. Germline V gives CDR1 SGHNT, CDR2 YYREEE (reference sequence). The CDR3 consists of 13 residues. The CDR3 nucleotides are TGTGCCAGCAGCTGGGGGCTAATCAGGGAGCAGTTCTTC. Translation gives CASSWGLIREQFF.

The chain recombines TRBV5-1 with TRBJ1-1, with D maybe TRBD1 (6 bases). The CDR3 contains 15 residues. The V end lost 4 bases, the J end lost 0 bases, and 13 bases lay between the germline ends. The germline V gene encodes CDR1 SGHRS and CDR2 YFSETQ. CDR3 protein: CASSGGGGLNTEAFF. Written as DNA, the CDR3 is TGCGCCAGCAGCGGGGGCGGAGGGTTGAACACTGAAGCTTTCTTT. Together with reference TRBV5-1 and TRBJ1-1, the CDR3 gives the full variable domain: KAGVTQTPRYLIKTRGQQVTLSCSPISGHRSVSWYQQTPGQGLQFLFEYFSETQRNKGNFPGRFSGRQFSNSRSEMNVSTLELGDSALYLCASSGGGGLNTEAFFGQGTRLTVV.

The chain employs TRBV18 and TRBJ2-1; 7 bases fit TRBD1. This CDR3 region has 14 residues. Germline V gene sequence: CDR1 KGHSH, CDR2 LQKENI. V lost 1 base, J lost 5 bases, and 2 bases stayed unmatched. CDR3 amino acids: CASSPRTGDNEQFF. The CDR3 DNA follows: TGTGCCAGCTCACCACGGACAGGCGACAATGAGCAGTTCTTC.

This sequence joins TRBV6-6 and TRBJ1-4; D ambiguous. This CDR3 contains 14 residues. Trimming took 6 bases from V and 7 from J, leaving 15 bases between them. Germline CDR1 and CDR2: MNHNY and SVGAGI (reference sequence). The CDR3 DNA reads TGTGCCAGCAGCTTTCCCACCACGCCTGAAAAACTGTTTTTT. It translates to CASSFPTTPEKLFF.

This clone was counted once. The CDR3 region is CASSLIESRAGKGYTF. In DNA form, the CDR3 reads TGTGCCAGCAGCTTAATTGAGTCCAGGGCGGGAAAAGGCTACACCTTC. This chain connects TRBV7-9 to TRBJ1-2; a possible D gene is TRBD1 (5 bases). V shed 2 bases and J shed 8 bases, with 21 bases lying between them. Germline loops: CDR1 SEHNR, CDR2 FQNEAQ (reference sequence). This CDR3 has 16 amino acids.

This clone was found a few times. The V call is TRBV6-1, the J call TRBJ1-5; D is unclear. V shed 6 bases and J shed 8 bases, with 14 bases lying between them. Germline V gives CDR1 MNHNS, CDR2 SASEGT. The CDR3 sequence is 13 residues long. This CDR3 reads CASRPDPLKPQHF. The CDR3, as DNA: TGTGCCAGCAGGCCTGACCCCTTAAAGCCCCAGCATTTT.

Written as DNA, the CDR3 is TGTGCCAGCAGCCGACATCAGGGGGCGTTCAAGAATGAGCAGTTCTTC. This encodes CASSRHQGAFKNEQFF. The chain uses TRBV7-2 and TRBJ2-1, with 8 bases that match TRBD1. This CDR3 contains 16 residues. V lost 5 bases to trimming and J lost 7 bases; unmatched junction nucleotides: 13. Germline loops: CDR1 SGHTA, CDR2 FQGNSA.

There are a few counts of this clone. This rearrangement joins TRBV19 to TRBJ1-5, with 8 positions matching TRBD1. CDR3 length equals 14 residues. Germline CDR1 and CDR2: LNHDA and SQIVND (reference sequence). V dropped 6 bases and J dropped 2; count of bases not matched to a gene: 3. As DNA, the CDR3 is TGTGCCAGTAGCCAGACAGGGGGCAATCAGCCCCAGCATTTT. Protein product: CASSQTGGNQPQHF.

This rearrangement joins TRBV4-3 to TRBJ1-3, with D possibly being TRBD1 (5 bases). The CDR3 has 17 residues. Germline values: CDR1 LGHNA, CDR2 YSLEER. The ends were cut back, 0 bases at V and 2 bases at J, with 14 bases in the middle. The CDR3 nucleotides read TGCGCCAGCAGCCAAGAAATACCCCCAGGGACTGGAAACACCATATATTTT. It encodes CASSQEIPPGTGNTIYF.

The CDR3 reads CASSSGTSGGYTF. CDR3 DNA sequence: TGTGCCAGCAGCTCAGGGACCTCAGGAGGCTACACCTTC. The chain carries TRBV7-9 and TRBJ1-2, with D possibly matching TRBD1 (5 bases). With 4 bases removed from V and 8 bases from J, the gap between germline ends came to 14 bases. CDR1 and CDR2 from the germline V gene are SEHNR and FQNEAQ (reference sequence). This CDR3 contains 13 residues.

The V gene is TRBV15, the J gene TRBJ2-6; D is uncertain. CDR1 is LNHNV, CDR2 YYDKDF, per germline (reference sequence). This CDR3 has 16 residues. The germline V and J ends were trimmed by 3 bases and 0 bases, with 9 bases remaining between them. CDR3 in DNA: TGTGCCACCAGCAGTCCGCTTAGCTCTGGGGCCAACGTCCTGACTTTC. Protein sequence: CATSSPLSSGANVLTF.

This CDR3 reads CSVEYGTGGSETQYF. The CDR3 bases are TGCAGCGTTGAGTATGGGACAGGGGGTTCAGAGACCCAGTACTTC. This chain uses TRBV29-1 with TRBJ2-5, with 11 nucleotides matching TRBD1. The CDR3 is made up of 15 amino acids. Germline V gives CDR1 SQVTM, CDR2 ANQGSEA. V dropped 3 bases and J dropped 4; count of bases not matched to a gene: 7.

The chain carries TRBV28 and TRBJ1-2; 7 nucleotides align to TRBD1. The germline gives CDR1 MDHEN, CDR2 SYDVKM. This CDR3 has 13 residues. After removal of 6 bases from V and 8 bases from J, the junction contained 9 bases not matched to a gene. The CDR3 loop reads CASSSGGARGYTF. The CDR3 bases are TGTGCCAGCAGCTCAGGGGGGGCCAGGGGCTACACCTTC.

This clone appeared many times. The chain recombines TRBV19 with TRBJ2-2, with 7 bases identical to TRBD1. The CDR3 extends over 15 amino acids. Germline V gene sequence: CDR1 LNHDA, CDR2 SQIVND (reference sequence). V lost 3 bases, J lost 6 bases, and 7 bases stayed unmatched. Written as DNA, the CDR3 is TGTGCCAGTAGTATCGACAGGGTTCTTCCCGGGGAGCTGTTTTTT. Translating it yields CASSIDRVLPGELFF. The variable domain in full, with the rest retrieved from reference TRBV19 and TRBJ2-2, is DGGITQSPKYLFRKEGQNVTLSCEQNLNHDAMYWYRQDPGQGLRLIYYSQIVNDFQKGDIAEGYSVSREKKESFPLTVTSAQKNPTAFYLCASSIDRVLPGELFFGEGSRLTVL.

The genes are TRBV7-3 and TRBJ1-6; D not resolved. This CDR3 region has 14 residues. The germline V gene encodes CDR1 SGHTA and CDR2 FQGTGA. With 5 bases removed from V and 6 bases from J, the gap between germline ends came to 11 bases. The CDR3 DNA is TGTGCCAGCAGCGCAACAGTTACTAATTCACCCCTCCACTTT. It encodes CASSATVTNSPLHF.

J is TRBJ2-7 and V is TRBV7-9; 7 nucleotides agree with TRBD2. This CDR3 contains 14 residues. The germline V gene encodes CDR1 SEHNR and CDR2 FQNEAQ (reference sequence). J was trimmed by 9 bases and V by 0 bases; bases with no gene match: 8. The CDR3 DNA follows: TGTGCCAGCAGCTTAGCGGAGGGAGGGGTGAGGCAGTACTTC. It encodes CASSLAEGGVRQYF. Combining the CDR3 with reference TRBV7-9 and TRBJ2-7 gives the whole variable domain DTGVSQNPRHKITKRGQNVTFRCDPISEHNRLYWYRQTLGQGPEFLTYFQNEAQLEKSRLLSDRFSAERPKGSFSTLEIQRTEQGDSAMYLCASSLAEGGVRQYFGPGTRLTVT.

Remarks on this clone: One end of the junction varies from germline; a read error may be responsible. This chain joins TRBV7-2 and TRBJ2-7; TRBD1 matches at 7 bases. The V gene's germline CDR1 is SGHTA and CDR2 FQGNSA. CDR3 length: 12 residues. CDR3 DNA: TGTGCCAGCAGCTTAGCGGGACAGCAGGTGCACTTC. It encodes CASSLAGQQVHF.

This clone was observed once. This sequence joins TRBV14 and TRBJ2-3; D may match TRBD1 or TRBD2 (5 bases each). V lost 3 bases and J lost 3, with 25 bases in between. Germline V CDR1 and CDR2: SGHDN, FVKESK. CDR3 size: 19 residues. CDR3 in amino acids: CASSQPGYLTVNWTDTQYF. The CDR3 nucleotides read TGTGCCAGCAGCCAGCCGGGGTATCTGACAGTGAATTGGACAGATACGCAGTATTTT. Full variable domain (remainder filled in from reference TRBV14 and TRBJ2-3): EAGVTQFPSHSVIEKGQTVTLRCDPISGHDNLYWYRRVMGKEIKFLLHFVKESKQDESGMPNNRFLAERTGGTYSTLKVQPAELEDSGVYFCASSQPGYLTVNWTDTQYFGPGTRLTVL.